The following is a TCR beta chain sequence with its context. This entry is derived from a study of blood T cell repertoires in COVID-19. Overall study: Italy, Spain and the United States were the sources of the convalescent and acute COVID-19 samples. T cells, B-cell-depleted T cells, or PBMCs supplied cDNA or gDNA.

Original methodology: Quantification of nucleated cells was approximated via reference gene primer amplification. TCRdb's table, derived via immunoSEQ multiplex PCR, lists solely in-frame clones and lacks some. The D gene and trimming were derived from the DNA, and the V and J assignments and clone size from that table. The sample holds 300,000 to 450,000 clones, around 87% seen once. Specimen: peripheral blood. The sequence came from a woman aged 25 to 39 with COVID-19, enrolled during active disease.

The CDR3 protein is CASSYSRLGETQYF. The CDR3, as DNA: TGTGCCAGCAGTTACTCCAGGTTAGGTGAGACCCAGTACTTC. The genes are TRBV6-2 or TRBV6-3 and TRBJ2-5, with D unresolved. CDR1 is MNHEY and CDR2 is SVGEGT in the germline V gene. This CDR3 contains 14 residues. The ends were cut back, 0 bases at V and 5 bases at J, with 10 bases in the middle.